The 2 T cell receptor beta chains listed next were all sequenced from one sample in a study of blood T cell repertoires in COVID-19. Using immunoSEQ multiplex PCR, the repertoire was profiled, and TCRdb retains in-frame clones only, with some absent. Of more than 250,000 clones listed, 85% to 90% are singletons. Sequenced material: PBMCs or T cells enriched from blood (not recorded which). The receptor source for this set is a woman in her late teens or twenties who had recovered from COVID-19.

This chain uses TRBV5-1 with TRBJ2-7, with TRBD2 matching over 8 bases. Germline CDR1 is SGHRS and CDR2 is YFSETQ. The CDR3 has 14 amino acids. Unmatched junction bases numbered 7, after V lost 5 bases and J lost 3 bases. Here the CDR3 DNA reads TGCGCCAGCAGGTGGTTAGCGGGAAGCTACGAGCAGTACTTC. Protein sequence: CASRWLAGSYEQYF.

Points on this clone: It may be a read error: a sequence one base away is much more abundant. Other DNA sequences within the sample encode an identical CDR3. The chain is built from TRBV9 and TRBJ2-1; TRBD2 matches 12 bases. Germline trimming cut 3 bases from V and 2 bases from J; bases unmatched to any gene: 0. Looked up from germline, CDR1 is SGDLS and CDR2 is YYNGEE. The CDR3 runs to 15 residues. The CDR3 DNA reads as TGTGCCAGCAGCGCTAGCGGGGGGGCCTACAATGAGCAGTTCTTC. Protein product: CASSASGGAYNEQFF.